The 3 T cell receptor beta chains below come from one sample, sequenced in a study of blood T cell repertoires in COVID-19. This table comes from immunoSEQ multiplex PCR, and its TCRdb copy is limited to in-frame clones, with some not included. This sample carries under 55,000 clones, approximately 90% of them seen once, and the ten largest clones take about 9.1%. The sample taken for sequencing was peripheral blood. These receptors were collected from a woman of 80 years or more with active COVID-19.

The V gene is TRBV28, the J gene TRBJ2-1, with 9 positions matching TRBD1. The CDR3 loop spans 13 amino acids. The germline V gene encodes CDR1 MDHEN and CDR2 SYDVKM. J gave up 8 bases and V 8 bases, and 7 bases lay outside the gene matches. CDR3 sequence: CASAGDREDEQFF. The CDR3 nucleotides read TGTGCCAGCGCGGGGGACAGGGAGGATGAGCAGTTCTTC.

The V call is TRBV7-9, the J call TRBJ1-1, with a possible D match to TRBD1 (6 bases). V was cut by 4 bases and J by 0 bases, with 18 bases left in between. CDR1 is SEHNR and CDR2 is FQNEAQ in the germline V gene (reference sequence). CDR3 length: 17 amino acids. CDR3 sequence reads: CASSSNTGREVNTEAFF. The CDR3, as DNA: TGTGCCAGCAGCTCTAATACAGGGAGGGAGGTGAACACTGAAGCTTTCTTT.

This clone was detected only a few times. The V call is TRBV11-3, the J call TRBJ2-7; tentatively, D is TRBD1 (5 bases). V was cut by 1 base and J by 6 bases, with 13 bases left in between. The V gene's germline CDR1 is SGHNT and CDR2 YENEEA. The CDR3 has 14 residues. CDR3 sequence: CASSLAAGNIEQYF. The CDR3, as DNA: TGTGCCAGCAGCTTAGCCGCAGGGAATATCGAGCAGTACTTC.